This TCR beta chain was profiled in a study of T-cell memory formation after mild COVID-19 (dated by TCRdb to the early 2020s). With regard to the full study: TCR sequence clusters from the two donors were largely donor specific. In two donors, T-cell clones that expanded and contracted after mild COVID-19 were followed by sequencing TCRalpha and TCRbeta repertoires longitudinally. The cohort was made up of two young adult volunteers, one female and one male, who were previously healthy.

The CDR3 holds 15 amino acids from the cysteine to the phenylalanine. Only CDR3 DNA remains: 45 bases, in frame from the first base. Sequences MNHEY (CDR1) and SVGEGT (CDR2) are obtained from the germline V gene. Trimming takes 5 bases off V and 1 base off J; junction bases not matched to a gene: 4. Summary of the overall study and its limitations: Some responding clones were found in pre-infection memory, which suggests that pre-existing cross-reactive memory T cells took part in the SARS-CoV-2 response. SARS-CoV-2 specificity was not confirmed for the second-wave clones peaking on day 37. The study included only two mild cases, and larger cohorts that include severe cases with pre-infection samples were judged to be necessary. Contracting CD4+ clones were found mainly in CM and EM memory subsets, while CD8+ clones were enriched in EMRA. From day 15 to 85, contracting clones showed balanced CD4/CD8 phenotypes, whereas a second wave of clones that expanded from day 15 to 37 leaned towards CD4+.

The sequencer was an Illumina NovaSeq 6000. TCRalpha and TCRbeta cDNA libraries were constructed by 5'RACE with constant-segment primers, with sample barcodes and unique molecular identifiers being introduced. RNA was extracted from every sample with Trizol reagent. Library amplification was performed in two PCR steps, and a second sample barcode and Illumina TruSeq adapters were introduced in the second step. Sequencing of libraries was performed on an Illumina NovaSeq with 2 x 150 bp paired-end reads. On the study's bioinformatics: Demultiplexing of reads and collapsing into UMI-guided consensus sequences were performed with migec v1.2.7. Using mixcr v2.1.11, UMI consensuses were aligned to TRA and TRB V and J templates and then assembled into clonotypes. Clonotypes were classified as expanded or contracted when called significant by both edgeR and NoisET, with noise models trained on biological replicates. edgeR calls used a false discovery rate-adjusted p below 0.01 and a log2 fold-change threshold of 1. PCA with hierarchical clustering of max-normalized trajectories of the 1000 most abundant clonotypes was used as exploratory dynamics analysis. Separately sequenced CD4+ and CD8+ repertoires were used to assign the CD4 or CD8 phenotype of responding clones. Starting from the raw public reads, TCRdb applied fastp trimming at Q25, assembled clones with MiXCR and retained in-frame beta chains. Rows matching on CDR3 protein sequence are summarized as one entry with the most common DNA and genes. TCRdb, not the authors, supplied the V and J calls. The sample contains roughly 170,000 distinct CDR3 sequences, approximately 17% of them found a single time. The ten largest clonotypes hold roughly 4.3% of the sample.

Ficoll-Paque density gradient centrifugation was the method used to isolate PBMCs. This clonotype was counted only a few times. It lacks a known antigen. Qualities for individual bases were not recorded, and no much larger clone is one base off. Material: PBMCs or a T cell subset sorted from them (not recorded which). The chain is assembled from TRBV6-2 or TRBV6-3 and TRBJ2-1; 8 central nucleotides agree with TRBD2. This clonotype was sampled from a young man who had mild COVID-19 (a few samples of this study predate the infection). The sample titles of this study are shuffled in the database, so cell type and time point are left out; the donor was told from shared clones. CDR3 reads: CASSAPGGSYNEQFF. The sequence in DNA is TGTGCCAGCAGTGCCCCGGGGGGGTCCTACAATGAGCAGTTCTTC.